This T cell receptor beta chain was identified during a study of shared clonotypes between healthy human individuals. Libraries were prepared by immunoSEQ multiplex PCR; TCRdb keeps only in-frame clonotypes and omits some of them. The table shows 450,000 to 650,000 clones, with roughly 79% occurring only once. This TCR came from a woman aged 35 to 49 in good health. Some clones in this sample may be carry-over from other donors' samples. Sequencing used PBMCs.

CDR3 in DNA: TGTGCCAGCAGCGCGGACAGTAAAAGCGAGCAGTACTTC. Amino acids: CASSADSKSEQYF. The rearrangement links TRBV2 to TRBJ2-7, with TRBD1 as a possible D gene (6 bases). The V end lost 6 bases, the J end lost 6 bases, and 15 bases lay between the germline ends. This CDR3 region has 13 residues. The germline V gene encodes CDR1 SNHLY and CDR2 FYNNEI.